This TCR beta chain was obtained from a study of cytomegalovirus exposure and HLA in healthy donors. From germline, CDR1 is MGHRA and CDR2 YSYEKL. Trimming cost V 3 bases and J 4 bases; bases outside gene matches: 7. The CDR3 has 15 amino acids. Method: immunoSEQ multiplex PCR; TCRdb's copy keeps in-frame clones and lacks some. The data hold some 270,000 clones, with about 86% observed a single time. The J gene is TRBJ1-1, the V gene TRBV4-1; 8 nucleotides agree with TRBD1. What was sequenced was PBMCs. The receptor comes from a woman younger than 35 in good health and CMV-seronegative. The CDR3 loop is CASSHSPGQGTEAFF. CDR3 nucleotides: TGCGCCAGCAGCCACTCCCCCGGACAGGGCACTGAAGCTTTCTTT.